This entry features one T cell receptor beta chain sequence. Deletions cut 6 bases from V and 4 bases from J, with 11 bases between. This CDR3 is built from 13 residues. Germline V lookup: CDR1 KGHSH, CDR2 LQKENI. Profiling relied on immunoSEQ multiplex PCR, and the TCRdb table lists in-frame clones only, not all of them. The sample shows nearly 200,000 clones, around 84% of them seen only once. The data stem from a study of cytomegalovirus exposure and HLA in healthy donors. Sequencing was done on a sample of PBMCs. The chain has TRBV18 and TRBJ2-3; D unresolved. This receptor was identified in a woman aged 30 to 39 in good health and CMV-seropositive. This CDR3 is CASSRARSDTQYF. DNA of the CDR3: TGTGCCAGCTCTAGAGCGAGGTCAGATACGCAGTATTTT.